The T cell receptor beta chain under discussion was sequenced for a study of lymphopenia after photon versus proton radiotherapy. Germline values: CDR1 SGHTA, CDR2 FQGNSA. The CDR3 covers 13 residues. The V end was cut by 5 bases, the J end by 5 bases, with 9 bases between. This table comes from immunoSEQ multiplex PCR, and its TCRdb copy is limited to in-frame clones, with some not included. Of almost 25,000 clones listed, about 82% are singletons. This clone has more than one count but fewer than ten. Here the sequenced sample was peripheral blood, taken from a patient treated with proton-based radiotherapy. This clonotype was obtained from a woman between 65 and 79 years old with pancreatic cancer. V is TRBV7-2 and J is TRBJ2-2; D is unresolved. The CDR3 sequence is CASSPHGTGELFF. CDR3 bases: TGTGCCAGCAGCCCACATGGAACCGGGGAGCTGTTTTTT.